The present entry profiles one TCR beta chain with its context. This clone has just a few counts. It lacks a known antigen. There are no base qualities to consult, and no much larger clone falls within one base. The immunoSEQ hsTCRB Kit, with multiplexed V- and J-gene primers, was used to amplify TCR-beta CDR3 regions from genomic DNA. Unique DNA barcodes were added in a second PCR, and the samples were pooled together with a negative control and a positive control. Sequencing of the pooled TCR-beta libraries was performed on an Illumina MiSeq using a 150-cycle paired-end protocol. The paper's data handling went like this. Raw sequencing data were processed by Adaptive Biotechnologies into a report containing normalized, annotated TCR-beta repertoires. T-cell density was computed as TCR-beta templates normalized to usable DNA, which was estimated by amplifying housekeeping genes. Clonality was defined as 1 minus Pielou's evenness, while richness was a count of unique rearrangements. The Jaccard index, the Morisita overlap index, and the proportion of shared top-20 clonotypes were used to quantify intratumor TCR heterogeneity between regions. TCRdb stores this immuneACCESS table with in-frame sequences only. Part of the clones is absent; in the studies checked, under half of the shortfall reflects unresolved V genes, and no reason is known for the rest. V and J calls and clone size are those listed in that table; D and trimming were worked out from the DNA. The sample records 1,300 or so clones, roughly 80% of which are singletons. Approximately 3% of the sample rests with the top ten.

The CDR3 goes from the cysteine to the phenylalanine over 13 residues. The read is trimmed to its CDR3 DNA, 39 bases read in frame from base 1. The germline V gene provides CDR1 MGHDK and CDR2 SYGVNS. V loses 6 bases, J loses 0 bases, and the germline ends lie 3 bases apart. This specimen comes from a study of T cells and copy number aberrations in small-cell lung cancer (dated by TCRdb to the early 2020s). For the wider study: TCR repertoire sequencing was paired with whole-exome sequencing of the same tumor regions to relate T cell metrics to mutations and copy number aberrations. Tumor TCR data were available for roughly 17 patients, and approximately 15 patients had TCR data from both tumor and normal tissue. Findings and caveats that apply to the study as a whole: The TCR repertoire was highly heterogeneous across regions: 79.9-97.7% of clones were restricted to a single region, a lower overlap than in localized NSCLC. A negative correlation was found between higher copy number aberration burden and tumor T-cell density, richness and clonality. Because surgical resection is uncommon in small-cell lung cancer, the study was limited by a small sample size, and the findings need validation. Compared with adjacent lung tissue, tumors showed lower T-cell density, richness and clonality, although the density difference was not significant. All specimens consisted of formalin-fixed paraffin-embedded tissue, which is known to introduce sequencing artifacts.

Patients with limited-stage small-cell lung cancer who underwent surgical resection in Hangzhou, China, between the late 2000s and the early 2020s were included as donors. Every donor underwent upfront surgery with no preoperative chemotherapy or radiotherapy, and no donor received immunotherapy either before or after surgery. Each of the 15 to 20 patients in the sequenced cohort was a smoker or a heavy second-hand smoker. To represent spatial heterogeneity of the primary tumors, three regions were collected from each tumor FFPE block using a grid approach. Tumor regions were macrodissected to enrich malignant cells, and only regions expected to yield at least 150 ng DNA were selected. To characterize heterogeneity of the T cell repertoire, the study applied multi-region TCR-beta sequencing to resected limited-stage small-cell lung cancers and to tumor-adjacent lung tissue. The AllPrep DNA/RNA FFPE Kit (Qiagen) was used to extract genomic DNA from FFPE tissue.

The sequence derives from a woman aged 45-65 years with small cell lung cancer. Sequencing was carried out using tumor tissue. The chain couples TRBV25-1 to TRBJ2-6; the D gene is unclear. The CDR3 amino acid sequence is: CASSRSGANVLTF. The nucleotide sequence reads as follows: TGTGCCAGCAGCCGCTCTGGGGCCAACGTCCTGACTTTC.